This passage covers 23 T cell receptor beta chains from one sample sequenced in a study of blood T cell repertoires in COVID-19. Profiled with immunoSEQ multiplex PCR; TCRdb holds only in-frame clones, not every one. Seen here are under 300,000 clones, 70% to 85% observed once, and the top ten hold around 3.4%. Material: peripheral blood. These TCRs come from a woman at least 80 years old with acute or convalescent COVID-19.

The chain combines TRBV4-1 with TRBJ2-1; D not certain. This CDR3 contains 15 residues. Germline CDR1 and CDR2: MGHRA and YSYEKL. V shed 0 bases and J shed 2 bases, with 8 bases lying between them. The CDR3 sequence: CASSQDGSPYNEQFF. In nucleotides, the CDR3 is TGCGCCAGCAGCCAAGATGGCAGTCCCTACAATGAGCAGTTCTTC.

The J gene is TRBJ1-2, the V gene TRBV23-1; D remains ambiguous. TRBV23-1 carries the ORF label, with uncertain function. V lost 5 bases to trimming and J lost 5 bases, with 12 bases between them. There are 13 residues in the CDR3. The CDR3 DNA sequence: TGCGCCAGCAGTTTCACGGGGTTGTATGGCTACACCTTC. It specifies CASSFTGLYGYTF.

The chain uses TRBV6-2 or TRBV6-3 and TRBJ1-6; D is ambiguous. Between the trimmed V and J ends, which lost 5 bases and 6 bases, there was a span of 11 bases. The germline V gene encodes CDR1 MNHEY and CDR2 SVGEGT. The CDR3 has 14 residues. The CDR3 loop reads CASSVVFVNSPLHF. CDR3 DNA: TGTGCCAGCAGTGTCGTATTTGTTAATTCACCCCTCCACTTT.

Only a few counts were recorded for this clone. The genes are TRBV28 and TRBJ1-1; D may be TRBD1 (5 bases). From germline, CDR1 is MDHEN and CDR2 SYDVKM. CDR3 length: 12 amino acids. Trimming shortened V by 11 bases and J by 0 bases, and 10 bases separated the two germline ends. The CDR3, as DNA: TGTGCCGGGGGGGGATTGAACACTGAAGCTTTCTTT. It is translated as CAGGGLNTEAFF.

The rearrangement uses TRBV9 and TRBJ1-1; maybe TRBD1 (5 bases). Between the trimmed V and J ends, which lost 0 bases and 1 base, there was a span of 10 bases. CDR3 size: 15 residues. The germline V gene has CDR1 SGDLS and CDR2 YYNGEE. This CDR3 reads CASSVATTGNTEAFF. For the CDR3, the DNA is TGTGCCAGCAGCGTAGCAACTACAGGGAACACTGAAGCTTTCTTT.

The rearrangement uses TRBV6-2 or TRBV6-3 and TRBJ2-3; D might be TRBD1 (6 bases). The CDR3 has 16 amino acids. Germline V gene lookup returns CDR1 MNHEY and CDR2 SVGEGT. V was trimmed by 5 bases and J by 2 bases, leaving 17 bases between them. The CDR3 DNA reads as TGTGCCAGCAGTGACAGGCTTAGGACCATCACAGATACGCAGTATTTT. As protein: CASSDRLRTITDTQYF.

J is TRBJ1-2 and V is TRBV3-1 (or the pseudogene TRBV3-2); TRBD1 agrees at 10 bases. Germline V gives CDR1 LGHDT, CDR2 YNNKEL (reference sequence). There are 13 residues in the CDR3. The V gene end was trimmed by 6 bases and the J gene end by 5 bases; junction bases not matched to a gene: 3. The CDR3 DNA reads TGTGCCAGCAGTCCGGGACAGGGGTATGGCTACACCTTC. Residues: CASSPGQGYGYTF.

The chain combines TRBV3-1 (or the pseudogene TRBV3-2) with TRBJ2-1; 8 positions agree with TRBD2. This CDR3 comprises 14 residues. The germline CDR1 and CDR2 sequences are LGHDT and YNNKEL (reference sequence). Trimming removed 2 bases from V and 7 bases from J; junction bases left unmatched: 4. The CDR3 DNA reads TGTGCCAGCAGCCAACGGGGGGGTATGAATGAGCAGTTCTTC. Its protein is CASSQRGGMNEQFF.

The chain combines TRBV6-6 with TRBJ1-2; a possible D gene is TRBD1 (6 bases). Trimming cost V 0 bases and J 6 bases, with 14 bases left between them. Germline V gene data show CDR1 as MNHNY and CDR2 as SVGAGI (reference sequence). The CDR3 is made up of 15 amino acids. The CDR3 DNA sequence: TGTGCCAGCAGTTACTCCGGGAACAGGGACAATGGCTACACCTTC. Translated, it gives CASSYSGNRDNGYTF.

This chain links TRBV6-1 with TRBJ2-7; 10 bases map to TRBD1. Germline V lookup: CDR1 MNHNS, CDR2 SASEGT. This CDR3 contains 17 residues. Unmatched junction bases numbered 10, after V lost 1 base and J lost 4 bases. The CDR3 DNA is TGTGCCAGCAGTGAAGGGGACAGGGGATTATCTGGGTACGAGCAGTACTTC. Its translation: CASSEGDRGLSGYEQYF.

The CDR3 DNA is TGTGCCAGCAGCCAAGATCGGCGCGCTAGCGGGAGTGGGGAGACCCAGTACTTC. It yields the protein CASSQDRRASGSGETQYF. V usage is TRBV3-1 (or the pseudogene TRBV3-2) and J usage is TRBJ2-5, with TRBD2 matching 10 bases. From germline, CDR1 is LGHDT and CDR2 YNNKEL (reference sequence). The CDR3 contains 18 residues. V shed 0 bases, J shed 5 bases, and the junction held 12 bases outside the gene matches.

This CDR3 is CASSNPRVGKNIQYF. Here the CDR3 DNA reads TGTGCCAGTAGTAACCCCAGGGTGGGCAAAAACATTCAGTACTTC. The rearrangement uses TRBV19 and TRBJ2-4; D may be TRBD1 (5 bases). Germline V gives CDR1 LNHDA, CDR2 SQIVND (reference sequence). The germline V and J ends were trimmed by 4 bases and 3 bases, with 13 bases remaining between them. The CDR3 length is 15 residues.

The gene calls are TRBV6-5 and TRBJ1-3, with D possibly TRBD1 on 5 matching bases. The V and J ends lost 9 bases and 7 bases respectively, with 22 bases between them. The CDR3 has 15 amino acids. The germline CDR1 and CDR2 sequences are MNHEY and SVGAGI. The CDR3 loop reads CASCPGMSESNTIYF. CDR3 DNA sequence: TGTGCCAGTTGCCCAGGGATGTCGGAGTCGAACACCATATATTTT.

The genes are TRBV29-1 and TRBJ2-7, with D unresolved. CDR1 and CDR2 from the germline V gene are SQVTM and ANQGSEA. Between the trimmed V and J ends, which lost 4 bases and 3 bases, there was a span of 7 bases. This CDR3 region has 11 residues. CDR3: CSVGGLYEQYF. The CDR3 coding sequence is TGCAGCGTTGGCGGCCTCTACGAGCAGTACTTC.

The chain carries TRBV27 and TRBJ2-1, with a weak D call TRBD1 (6 bases). Trimming stripped 5 bases from V and 4 bases from J, with 18 bases between. Germline CDR1 MNHEY, CDR2 SMNVEV (reference sequence). The CDR3 consists of 16 residues. The CDR3 DNA reads as TGTGCCAGCAGTCCGCAGGGGCGCTCCATTTACAATGAGCAGTTCTTC. It is translated as CASSPQGRSIYNEQFF.

This chain links TRBV5-5 with TRBJ2-4, with D maybe TRBD2 (6 bases). The germline gives CDR1 SGHKS, CDR2 YYEKEE (reference sequence). V was pared by 4 bases and J by 3 bases, with 14 bases between. The CDR3 length is 15 residues. The CDR3 bases are TGTGCCAGCAGCCTTGACGGGGGTGGCAAAAACATTCAGTACTTC. Its translation: CASSLDGGGKNIQYF.

This clone was observed a handful of times. V gene TRBV6-4 combines with J gene TRBJ1-4, with D uncertain. Germline CDR1 MRHNA, CDR2 SNTAGT. The CDR3 runs 13 residues. The germline V and J ends were trimmed by 6 bases and 3 bases, with 8 bases remaining between them. CDR3 sequence reads: CASSRGPNEKLFF. In nucleotides, the CDR3 is TGTGCCAGCAGCCGGGGTCCTAATGAAAAACTGTTTTTT.

This clone has just a few counts. V usage is TRBV2 and J usage is TRBJ2-1, with a weak D call TRBD1 (6 bases). This CDR3 spans 14 amino acids. The V and J ends lost 4 bases and 5 bases respectively, with 12 bases between them. Germline CDR1 reads SNHLY; CDR2 reads FYNNEI. CDR3 bases: TGTGCCAGCAGTGTCTCGGACAGCAACAATGAGCAGTTCTTC. Its protein is CASSVSDSNNEQFF.

The chain employs TRBV7-8 and TRBJ1-5; D call uncertain. Germline-derived CDR1 and CDR2 are SGHVS and FQNEAQ. The CDR3 contains 15 residues. Between the trimmed V and J ends, which lost 5 bases and 3 bases, there was a span of 14 bases. CDR3 bases: TGTGCCAGCAGCAAAACAGAGAAGCCCAATCAGCCCCAGCATTTT. Its translation: CASSKTEKPNQPQHF.

This clone came up a few times. The rearrangement joins TRBV27 to TRBJ1-1; possible D gene TRBD1, 5 bases. V was clipped by 6 bases and J by 2 bases, with 16 bases between them. Germline assignment: CDR1 MNHEY and CDR2 SMNVEV (reference sequence). The CDR3 is 15 amino acids. As DNA, the CDR3 is TGTGCCAGCAGGAAATTAACTCAGGGTAACACTGAAGCTTTCTTT. It is translated as CASRKLTQGNTEAFF.

J is TRBJ1-4 and V is TRBV19, with D tentatively TRBD1 (6 bases). V dropped 4 bases and J dropped 4 bases, with 13 bases sitting between them. The CDR3 loop spans 15 amino acids. The germline CDR1 and CDR2 sequences are LNHDA and SQIVND (reference sequence). CDR3 amino acids: CASSTRDTRNEKLFF. For the CDR3, the DNA is TGTGCCAGTAGTACACGGGACACCCGTAATGAAAAACTGTTTTTT.

The rearrangement joins TRBV3-1 (or the pseudogene TRBV3-2) to TRBJ1-6; unclear D gene. Trimming removed 4 bases at V and 6 bases at J, with 13 bases between. Germline CDR1 and CDR2: LGHDT and YNNKEL (reference sequence). This CDR3 spans 15 amino acids. The CDR3 bases are TGTGCCAGCAGCCCTTTTTTGAGTTCTAATTCACCCCTCCACTTT. Translated, it gives CASSPFLSSNSPLHF.

The genes are TRBV19 and TRBJ2-5, with a possible D match to TRBD2 (6 bases). Germline lookup yields CDR1 LNHDA and CDR2 SQIVND (reference sequence). CDR3 length: 15 residues. The ends were cut back, 3 bases at V and 1 base at J, with 12 bases in the middle. CDR3 DNA sequence: TGTGCCAGTAGTATCCCGGGACTCACCCAAGAGACCCAGTACTTC. Its translation is CASSIPGLTQETQYF.